This is a list of T cell receptor beta chains from one sample in a study of cytomegalovirus exposure and HLA in healthy donors. TCRdb's copy holds only in-frame clones and misses some; the assay was immunoSEQ multiplex PCR. The data contain fewer than 200,000 clones, approximately 82% of them singletons. Sequencing was performed on PBMCs. All receptors come from a man in his forties or fifties in good health and CMV-seropositive. Each CDR3 is given with its conserved first and last residue. The order of the fields is D gene, V gene, clone size, J gene, CDR3 protein, CDR3 DNA. A D gene is named only where the DNA matches it firmly. Not every row has a clone size; where given, it reads once, few, many or a size class.

>-|TRBV9|-|TRBJ2-3
CASSVQGGTDTQYF
TGTGCCAGCAGCGTACAGGGTGGCACAGATACGCAGTATTTT
>TRBD1|TRBV6-6|-|TRBJ1-2
CASSYSGTGVGYGYTF
TGTGCCAGCAGTTATTCCGGGACAGGAGTTGGCTATGGCTACACCTTC
>TRBD1|TRBV14|-|TRBJ1-1
CASSLRTGGDTEAFF
TGTGCCAGCAGCCTGCGGACAGGGGGGGACACTGAAGCTTTCTTT
>-|TRBV27|-|TRBJ2-3
CASGYPSTDTQYF
TGTGCCAGCGGTTATCCAAGCACAGATACGCAGTATTTT
>-|TRBV11-3|-|TRBJ1-2
CASSLGALEDYGYTF
TGTGCCAGCAGCTTAGGTGCCCTAGAAGACTATGGCTACACCTTC
>TRBD1|TRBV14|-|TRBJ2-5
CASSQDRFTQETQYF
TGTGCCAGCAGCCAGGACAGGTTTACTCAAGAGACCCAGTACTTC
>-|TRBV11-2|few|TRBJ1-6
CASSRQVTPNSPLHF
TGTGCCAGCAGCCGACAGGTTACACCCAATTCACCCCTCCACTTT
>-|TRBV6-5|-|TRBJ2-7
CASSPTGLANEQYF
TGTGCCAGCAGTCCCACCGGTCTTGCCAACGAGCAGTACTTC
>TRBD2|TRBV4-2|-|TRBJ2-1
CASSQAAAGGHNEQFF
TGTGCCAGCAGCCAAGCCGCGGCGGGAGGGCACAATGAGCAGTTCTTC
>-|TRBV4-1|few|TRBJ2-5
CASRITGEETQYF
TGCGCCAGCAGAATAACTGGGGAGGAGACCCAGTACTTC
>-|TRBV5-4|-|TRBJ1-3
CASSQVGGPSGNTIYF
TGTGCCAGCAGCCAAGTGGGAGGCCCCTCTGGAAACACCATATATTTT
>-|TRBV6-5|-|TRBJ2-5
CASSPRQETQYF
TGTGCCAGCAGCCCCCGCCAAGAGACCCAGTACTTC
>TRBD2|TRBV27|-|TRBJ2-1
CASSLFGGRPNEQFF
TGTGCCAGCAGTTTATTCGGCGGGAGGCCCAATGAGCAGTTCTTC
>TRBD2|TRBV18|-|TRBJ2-1
CASSPTSGSKGDNEQFF
TGTGCCAGCTCACCGACTAGCGGGAGCAAGGGGGACAATGAGCAGTTCTTC
>-|TRBV19|-|TRBJ2-1
CASSKQSGTHYNEQFF
TGTGCCAGTAGTAAACAATCCGGGACTCACTACAATGAGCAGTTCTTC
>-|TRBV10-3|-|TRBJ1-4
CAITALLNEKLFF
TGTGCCATCACCGCTCTATTGAATGAAAAACTGTTTTTT
>TRBD2|TRBV7-8|-|TRBJ2-7
CASSSNPGTSGSKPYEQYF
TGTGCCAGCAGCTCAAACCCCGGGACTAGCGGGAGTAAACCGTACGAGCAGTACTTC
>-|TRBV28|-|TRBJ1-2
CASSLSDSIYGYTF
TGTGCCAGCAGTTTATCGGACAGTATCTATGGCTACACCTTC
>-|TRBV4-1|-|TRBJ2-1
CASSQRERTVNNEQFF
TGCGCCAGCAGCCAACGCGAACGGACAGTCAACAATGAGCAGTTCTTC
>-|TRBV2|-|TRBJ2-7
CASSDGAYETYEQYF
TGTGCCAGCAGTGATGGGGCCTATGAGACCTACGAGCAGTACTTC
>-|TRBV29-1|-|TRBJ2-7
CSVVMTGSEQYF
TGCAGCGTCGTGATGACAGGTAGCGAGCAGTACTTC
>TRBD1|TRBV4-2|-|TRBJ2-3
CASSLGQGTSLADTQYF
TGTGCCAGCAGCCTGGGACAGGGGACTAGTTTGGCAGATACGCAGTATTTT
>TRBD1|TRBV29-1|-|TRBJ1-5
CSVATGNQPQHF
TGCAGCGTCGCGACAGGGAATCAGCCCCAGCATTTT
>-|TRBV18|-|TRBJ1-3
CASSSGMAGNTIYF
TGTGCCAGCTCGTCCGGTATGGCTGGAAACACCATATATTTT
>TRBD2|TRBV5-1|-|TRBJ2-1
CASSLGLAGNEQFF
TGCGCCAGCAGCTTGGGCCTAGCGGGCAATGAGCAGTTCTTC
>-|TRBV15|few|TRBJ1-4
CATSMLRDEKLFF
TGTGCCACCAGCATGCTCAGGGATGAAAAACTGTTTTTT
>-|TRBV6-6|-|TRBJ2-3
CASSYSLADTQYF
TGTGCCAGCAGTTACTCGCTAGCGGATACGCAGTATTTT
>-|TRBV29-1|-|TRBJ2-7
CSVGGRASSYEQYF
TGCAGCGTTGGGGGCAGGGCGAGCTCCTACGAGCAGTACTTC
>-|TRBV25-1|-|TRBJ1-4
CASAPGSSVVEKLFF
TGTGCCAGCGCCCCGGGGTCTTCGGTGGTTGAAAAACTGTTTTTT
>-|TRBV11-3|once|TRBJ2-3
CASSPGTVEGDTQYF
TGTGCCAGCAGCCCAGGGACTGTTGAGGGAGATACGCAGTATTTT
>TRBD2|TRBV9|-|TRBJ2-7
CASSVGSGSYEQYF
TGTGCCAGCAGCGTAGGTAGCGGGAGTTACGAGCAGTACTTC
>TRBD1|TRBV28|-|TRBJ1-2
CASRSGTVLYGYTF
TGTGCCAGCAGGTCGGGGACAGTACTATATGGCTACACCTTC
>TRBD2|TRBV5-6|-|TRBJ2-7
CASSLRGILASGTSYEQYF
TGTGCCAGCAGCTTAAGAGGGATTTTAGCTAGCGGGACTTCCTACGAGCAGTACTTC
>-|TRBV29-1|-|TRBJ2-7
CSVESTGSYEQYF
TGCAGCGTTGAAAGTACGGGCTCCTACGAGCAGTACTTC
>TRBD2|TRBV6-1|few|TRBJ2-7
CASTRLAGGVSKYF
TGTGCCAGCACCCGACTAGCGGGAGGGGTTTCAAAGTACTTC
>TRBD1|TRBV25-1|few|TRBJ1-1
CASSKTGGNTEAFF
TGTGCCAGCAGCAAGACAGGGGGGAACACTGAAGCTTTCTTT
>-|TRBV6-5|-|TRBJ2-3
CASTPAGTDTQYF
TGTGCCAGCACCCCCGCGGGGACAGATACGCAGTATTTT
>-|TRBV6-5|-|TRBJ2-3
CASRQTSLRTDTQYF
TGTGCCAGCAGGCAGACTAGTCTACGGACAGATACGCAGTATTTT
>TRBD2|TRBV9|once|TRBJ2-2
CASRQGGRNTGELFF
TGTGCCAGCAGACAAGGCGGGAGGAACACCGGGGAGCTGTTTTTT
>TRBD2|TRBV7-9|few|TRBJ2-3
CASSFPRLAGGPNTQYF
TGTGCCAGCAGCTTCCCGCGACTAGCGGGAGGGCCGAATACGCAGTATTTT
>TRBD2|TRBV28|-|TRBJ2-7
CASSYLGGGYEQYF
TGTGCCAGCAGTTACCTCGGGGGGGGCTACGAGCAGTACTTC